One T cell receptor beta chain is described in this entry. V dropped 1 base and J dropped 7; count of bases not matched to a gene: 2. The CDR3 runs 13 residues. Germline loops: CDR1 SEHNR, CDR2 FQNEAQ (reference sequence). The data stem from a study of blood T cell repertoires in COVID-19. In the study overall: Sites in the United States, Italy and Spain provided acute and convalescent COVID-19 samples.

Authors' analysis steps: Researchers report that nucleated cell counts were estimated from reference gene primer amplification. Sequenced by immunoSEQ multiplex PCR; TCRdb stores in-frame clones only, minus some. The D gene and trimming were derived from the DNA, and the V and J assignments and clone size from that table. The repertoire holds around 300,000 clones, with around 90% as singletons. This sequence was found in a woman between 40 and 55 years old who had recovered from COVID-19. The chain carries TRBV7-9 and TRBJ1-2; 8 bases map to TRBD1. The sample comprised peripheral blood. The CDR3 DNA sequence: TGTGCCAGCAGCTTAGGGACAGGGCCTGGCTACACCTTC. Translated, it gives CASSLGTGPGYTF.